This TCR beta chain came from a study of identical twins. It was template switching that added a universal primer site, and there were unique molecular identifiers on the cDNA. TCRdb processed the 5' RACE reads anew with MiXCR; each CDR3 protein has one entry. The data show under 1 million distinct CDR3 sequences, more than 9% seen once. The V gene end was trimmed by 6 bases and the J gene end by 0 bases; junction bases not matched to a gene: 7. Germline loops: CDR1 DFQATT, CDR2 SNEGSKA (reference sequence). The CDR3 is made up of 14 amino acids. On this clonotype itself: Its antigen is unknown.

Study conclusions and caveats: Models predicted less out-of-frame TCR alpha sharing in monozygotic twins than was found.

These same data were also listed under a study on yellow fever vaccine responses in identical twins.

The specimen sequenced was PBMCs. The rearrangement joins TRBV20-1 to TRBJ1-1, with TRBD1 matching over 7 bases. This sequence was found in a woman under 30 in good health. CDR3 in amino acids: CSAPQTGLNTEAFF. The DNA for the CDR3 is TGCAGTGCGCCCCAGACAGGGTTGAACACTGAAGCTTTCTTT.